These 25 T cell receptor beta chains were sequenced from one sample in a study of shared clonotypes between healthy human individuals. Method: immunoSEQ multiplex PCR; TCRdb's copy keeps in-frame clones and lacks some. The repertoire holds 2 million to 2.5 million clones, with almost 96% as singletons. Input material: naive CD4+ T cells sorted from blood. The subset here: CD45RA+ positively selected. The receptors here all came from a man between 18 and 29 years old in good health.

The chain combines TRBV6-5 with TRBJ1-1; 11 bases line up with TRBD1. CDR1 and CDR2 (germline): MNHEY, SVGAGI. Trimming at V came to 6 bases and at J to 7 bases, leaving 10 bases not matched to a gene. This CDR3 region has 15 residues. This CDR3 reads CASRLSTGTGGEAFF. The CDR3, as DNA: TGTGCCAGCAGACTCTCAACCGGGACAGGGGGTGAAGCTTTCTTT.

J is TRBJ1-2 and V is TRBV6-6; perhaps TRBD1 as D (6 bases). CDR3 size: 16 residues. Per germline, CDR1 MNHNY and CDR2 SVGAGI (reference sequence). Deletions cut 0 bases from V and 6 bases from J, with 17 bases between. DNA for the CDR3: TGTGCCAGCAGTTACTCGAGGGGGGGCGCCTCCCATGGCTACACCTTC. This encodes CASSYSRGGASHGYTF.

The J gene is TRBJ2-7, the V gene TRBV12-5, with D maybe TRBD2 (7 bases). Trimming took off 2 bases at V and 3 bases at J, with 14 bases between the two ends. Germline V gives CDR1 LGHNT, CDR2 FRNRAP. The CDR3 length is 15 residues. CDR3 sequence (DNA): TGTGCTAGTGGTTTGTCGGGGGGCAGGGGCTACGAGCAGTACTTC. Translated: CASGLSGGRGYEQYF.

The rearrangement uses TRBV2 and TRBJ2-3, with 10 bases matching TRBD2. Looked up from germline, CDR1 is SNHLY and CDR2 is FYNNEI. The CDR3 loop spans 15 amino acids. V dropped 9 bases and J dropped 1; count of bases not matched to a gene: 7. For the CDR3, the DNA is TGTGCCAGTGAGAGCGGGAGGGCTCGCACAGATACGCAGTATTTT. Protein product: CASESGRARTDTQYF.

The rearrangement uses TRBV9 and TRBJ1-1; 8 bases agree with TRBD1. The CDR3 length is 16 residues. Germline loops: CDR1 SGDLS, CDR2 YYNGEE. V gave up 4 bases and J gave up 4 bases; unmatched junction bases: 12. The CDR3 coding sequence is TGTGCCAGCAGCCCGCGGACAGGGCCTAACCTCACTGAAGCTTTCTTT. It is translated as CASSPRTGPNLTEAFF.

This clone was seen a single time. The sample carries other DNA sequences with the same CDR3. The chain uses TRBV5-1 and TRBJ1-1, with 7 bases lining up with TRBD1. CDR1 SGHRS and CDR2 YFSETQ come from the germline V gene. This CDR3 is built from 14 residues. The trim removed 5 bases at V and 1 base at J, leaving 5 bases unmatched. The DNA for the CDR3 is TGCGCCAGCAGTTCCGGGACAGCGAACACTGAAGCTTTCTTT. Its translation is CASSSGTANTEAFF.

The V gene is TRBV6-5, the J gene TRBJ1-4, with 7 bases fitting TRBD1. V gave up 5 bases and J gave up 12 bases; unmatched junction bases: 12. In germline, CDR1 is MNHEY, CDR2 SVGAGI. This CDR3 contains 14 residues. CDR3 nucleotides: TGTGCCAGCAGTACCTATTCGACAGGGCGAGAACTGTTTTTT. Protein sequence: CASSTYSTGRELFF.

The V and J genes are TRBV4-3 and TRBJ2-5; 9 bases fit TRBD2. Germline CDR1 and CDR2: LGHNA and YSLEER. CDR3 length: 16 residues. Trimming cost V 2 bases and J 1 base; bases outside gene matches: 5. This CDR3 reads CASSQFGLATQETQYF. DNA of the CDR3: TGCGCCAGCAGCCAATTCGGACTAGCGACCCAAGAGACCCAGTACTTC.

The chain recombines TRBV7-8 with TRBJ2-5, with 7 bases that match TRBD2. After removal of 0 bases from V and 5 bases from J, the junction contained 9 bases not matched to a gene. Germline lookup yields CDR1 SGHVS and CDR2 FQNEAQ. The CDR3 has 16 amino acids. The CDR3 DNA is TGTGCCAGCAGCTTAGCGCAGCTAGCGGTCTTCGAGACCCAGTACTTC. Protein product: CASSLAQLAVFETQYF.

This chain joins TRBV6-5 and TRBJ2-7, with 8 positions matching TRBD1. Germline V CDR1 and CDR2: MNHEY, SVGAGI. V lost 6 bases to trimming and J lost 5 bases; unmatched junction nucleotides: 6. The CDR3 runs 13 residues. CDR3 loop: CASSRTGPNEQYF. CDR3 bases: TGTGCCAGCAGCCGGACAGGGCCCAACGAGCAGTACTTC.

This chain links TRBV5-1 with TRBJ1-1, with 10 nucleotides matching TRBD1. After removal of 2 bases from V and 11 bases from J, the junction contained 6 bases not matched to a gene. Germline CDR1 SGHRS, CDR2 YFSETQ. This CDR3 has 13 amino acids. In nucleotides, the CDR3 is TGCGCCAGCAGCTTTCCGGGACAGGGGTCCGCTTTCTTT. This translates into CASSFPGQGSAFF.

The V call is TRBV28, the J call TRBJ2-1; D not resolved. V dropped 6 bases and J dropped 6 bases, with 9 bases sitting between them. This CDR3 is 12 amino acids long. Germline assignment: CDR1 MDHEN and CDR2 SYDVKM. The CDR3 here is CASRTPGNEQFF. The CDR3 DNA follows: TGTGCCAGCAGGACCCCCGGCAATGAGCAGTTCTTC.

This sequence joins TRBV2 and TRBJ1-5, with TRBD1 matching 8 bases. V was pared by 9 bases and J by 11 bases, with 12 bases of the junction left unmatched. Germline V gene lookup returns CDR1 SNHLY and CDR2 FYNNEI. This CDR3 comprises 13 residues. CDR3 sequence: CASGPGTGGAQHF. The CDR3 DNA sequence: TGTGCCAGTGGACCCGGGACAGGTGGGGCCCAGCATTTT.

This chain connects TRBV10-1 to TRBJ1-4; tentative D call: TRBD1 (5 bases). Germline V gene data show CDR1 as WNHNN and CDR2 as SYGVQD (reference sequence). Trimming removed 7 bases from V and 7 bases from J, with 19 bases in between. This CDR3 is 15 amino acids long. The CDR3 DNA reads TGCGCCAGCAACCCGACCGGGGGTTGGAGTGAAAAACTGTTTTTT. Its protein product is CASNPTGGWSEKLFF.

The chain has TRBV2 and TRBJ1-2, with D unresolved. This CDR3 region has 14 residues. From germline, CDR1 is SNHLY and CDR2 FYNNEI. With 3 bases removed from V and 1 base from J, the gap between germline ends came to 9 bases. The CDR3 is CASSEGRVNYGYTF. CDR3 DNA: TGTGCCAGCAGTGAGGGCCGGGTTAACTATGGCTACACCTTC.

The chain uses TRBV19 and TRBJ1-5; unclear D gene. Germline-derived CDR1 and CDR2 are LNHDA and SQIVND (reference sequence). Trimming took 4 bases from V and 6 from J, leaving 13 bases between them. The CDR3 spans 14 residues. This CDR3 is CASSTSTGRQPQHF. The CDR3 DNA reads as TGTGCCAGTAGTACCTCCACCGGACGTCAGCCCCAGCATTTT.

This sequence joins TRBV2 and TRBJ2-3; TRBD2 aligns across 7 bases. Germline CDR1 is SNHLY and CDR2 is FYNNEI. This CDR3 is built from 14 residues. With V trimmed by 7 bases and J by 4 bases, 8 bases remained unmatched. CDR3 amino acids: CASIPAGVSDTQYF. The DNA for the CDR3 is TGTGCCAGCATCCCCGCGGGAGTCTCAGATACGCAGTATTTT.

V gene TRBV9 combines with J gene TRBJ2-1; the D gene could be TRBD1 or TRBD2 (5 bases each). Trimming cost V 4 bases and J 6 bases, with 11 bases left between them. The CDR3 loop spans 13 amino acids. Germline CDR1 and CDR2: SGDLS and YYNGEE. CDR3 amino acids: CASSLIGGNEQFF. The CDR3 DNA follows: TGTGCCAGCAGCTTGATTGGGGGCAATGAGCAGTTCTTC.

The rearrangement uses TRBV5-6 and TRBJ2-3, with unresolved D. The V end was cut by 0 bases, the J end by 6 bases, with 17 bases between. The CDR3 covers 16 residues. Germline V lookup: CDR1 SGHDT, CDR2 YYEEEE. In DNA, the CDR3 is TGTGCCAGCAGCTTGGAGGGCAGGCAGCAGTGGGATACGCAGTATTTT. Its translation is CASSLEGRQQWDTQYF.

The chain uses TRBV11-2 and TRBJ1-3; D gene uncertain. Trimming removed 3 bases from V and 2 bases from J, with 8 bases in between. Looked up from germline, CDR1 is SGHAT and CDR2 is FQNNGV. The CDR3 totals 14 residues. The CDR3 sequence: CASSLSVTGNTIYF. The DNA for the CDR3 is TGTGCCAGCAGCTTGTCAGTAACTGGAAACACCATATATTTT.

This chain links TRBV5-1 with TRBJ2-5; D may be TRBD2 (5 bases). Germline V lookup: CDR1 SGHRS, CDR2 YFSETQ. The length of the CDR3 is 15 residues. The V gene lost 7 bases and the J gene lost 5 bases, with 21 bases spanning the gap. The CDR3 sequence: CASGLGSEAGETQYF. The CDR3 DNA follows: TGCGCCAGCGGACTTGGGTCCGAGGCCGGGGAGACCCAGTACTTC.

The chain has TRBV5-1 and TRBJ2-5, with D perhaps matching TRBD2 (6 bases). There are 13 residues in the CDR3. The ends were cut back, 1 base at V and 4 bases at J, with 8 bases in the middle. CDR1 and CDR2 from the germline V gene are SGHRS and YFSETQ. As DNA, the CDR3 is TGCGCCAGCAGCTTGTTTAGCGGAGAGACCCAGTACTTC. Residues: CASSLFSGETQYF.

The chain uses TRBV7-8 and TRBJ2-7, with 9 positions matching TRBD1. In germline, CDR1 is SGHVS, CDR2 FQNEAQ. CDR3 length equals 15 residues. V gave up 6 bases and J gave up 3 bases; unmatched junction bases: 9. The CDR3 region is CASSNPGQGGYEQYF. DNA for the CDR3: TGTGCCAGCAGTAATCCGGGACAGGGTGGCTACGAGCAGTACTTC.

The sample holds one count of this clone. The chain employs TRBV11-2 and TRBJ2-1, with 8 bases fitting TRBD2. The CDR3 has 12 residues. V shed 3 bases and J 14 bases; nucleotides not matched to a gene: 6. Germline values: CDR1 SGHAT, CDR2 FQNNGV. Here the CDR3 DNA reads TGTGCCAGCAGCTTTGGTAGCGGGGTGAAGTTCTTC. Amino acid sequence: CASSFGSGVKFF.

CDR3 in amino acids: CASTLDRVYGYTF. CDR3 sequence (DNA): TGTGCCAGCACCCTAGACAGGGTCTATGGCTACACCTTC. This chain links TRBV6-1 with TRBJ1-2; TRBD1 matches 7 bases. CDR1 MNHNS and CDR2 SASEGT come from the germline V gene. CDR3 size: 13 residues. Unmatched junction bases numbered 6, after V lost 7 bases and J lost 4 bases.